The rows below give T cell receptor beta chains drawn from one sample of a study of T cell responses to AZD1222 COVID-19 vaccine. Method: immunoSEQ multiplex PCR; TCRdb's copy keeps in-frame clones and lacks some. This table has 120,000 to 150,000 clones, roughly 89% appearing once. This specimen consisted of peripheral blood, obtained 28 days after the second AZD1222 dose. Every receptor here comes from an adult who received the AZD1222 COVID-19 vaccine. Both conserved end residues are part of each CDR3. The order of the fields is CDR3 length, clone size, V gene, D gene, J gene, CDR3 DNA, CDR3 protein. D genes are given only for firm matches. Size is stated for part of the rows, as once, few or many counts, or as a class when the clone is expanded.

length: 14; size: .; V: TRBV19; D: .; J: TRBJ2-2; DNA: TGTGCCAGTAGTATCGACCCGGGTGGCGGGGAGCTGTTTTTT; CDR3: CASSIDPGGGELFF
length: 12; size: .; V: TRBV28; D: .; J: TRBJ1-1; DNA: TGTGCCAGCAGTTTAGAGGGAGTTGAAGCTTTCTTT; CDR3: CASSLEGVEAFF
length: 15; size: once; V: TRBV6-6; D: .; J: TRBJ1-2; DNA: TGTGCCAGCAGCCCCATCCGGACGGGAAACTATGGCTACACCTTC; CDR3: CASSPIRTGNYGYTF
length: 17; size: .; V: TRBV27; D: .; J: TRBJ1-6; DNA: TGTGCCAGCAGTTACAAACAGCAGAGCTCCTATAATTCACCCCTCCACTTT; CDR3: CASSYKQQSSYNSPLHF
length: 15; size: .; V: TRBV27; D: TRBD1; J: TRBJ1-1; DNA: TGTGCCAGCAGTCCTCGACAGGGGTTGAGAAATGAAGCTTTCTTT; CDR3: CASSPRQGLRNEAFF
length: 13; size: .; V: TRBV30; D: .; J: TRBJ1-2; DNA: TGTGCCTGGAGACGGGGATCAAACTATGGCTACACCTTC; CDR3: CAWRRGSNYGYTF
length: 16; size: few; V: TRBV7-9; D: .; J: TRBJ2-5; DNA: TGTGCCAGCAGCTTAGTCGCCGGAGTCTTCCAAGAGACCCAGTACTTC; CDR3: CASSLVAGVFQETQYF
length: 17; size: .; V: TRBV28; D: TRBD2; J: TRBJ2-2; DNA: TGTGCCAGCAGCACCGGGGGAGCGGGAGGTTATACCGGGGAGCTGTTTTTT; CDR3: CASSTGGAGGYTGELFF
length: 15; size: .; V: TRBV15; D: .; J: TRBJ2-3; DNA: TGTGCCACCAGCAGACTAGCACCAGAGGGAGATACGCAGTATTTT; CDR3: CATSRLAPEGDTQYF
length: 16; size: .; V: TRBV5-1; D: TRBD2; J: TRBJ2-1; DNA: TGCGCCAGCAGCTTCGGGTTACTAGCGGGAGGGAATGAGCAGTTCTTC; CDR3: CASSFGLLAGGNEQFF
length: 14; size: .; V: TRBV6-5; D: TRBD2; J: TRBJ2-7; DNA: TGTGCCAGCAGTTACGGGACTAGGATCTACGAGCAGTACTTC; CDR3: CASSYGTRIYEQYF
length: 12; size: .; V: TRBV30; D: .; J: TRBJ1-2; DNA: TGTGCCTGGAGAGCTTCAGGGGTCCAATCCACCTTC; CDR3: CAWRASGVQSTF
length: 14; size: .; V: TRBV28; D: TRBD2; J: TRBJ2-7; DNA: TGTGCCACCGGACTAGCGGAGATGCGCTACGAGCAGTACTTC; CDR3: CATGLAEMRYEQYF
length: 15; size: .; V: TRBV4-3; D: .; J: TRBJ2-7; DNA: TGCGCCAGCAGCCAAGATTGGGCTGAACCTAGTGAGCAGTACTTC; CDR3: CASSQDWAEPSEQYF
length: 15; size: .; V: TRBV9; D: TRBD2; J: TRBJ2-7; DNA: TGTGCCAGCAGCCCTAATCTAGCGGGGGGCTACGAGCAGTACTTC; CDR3: CASSPNLAGGYEQYF
length: 13; size: .; V: TRBV2; D: .; J: TRBJ1-1; DNA: TGTGCCAGCAGTGAATCCGCCCTAGAGCAAGCTTTCTTT; CDR3: CASSESALEQAFF
length: 17; size: .; V: TRBV4-1; D: TRBD2; J: TRBJ2-1; DNA: TGCGCCAGCAGCCAGGTCACTAGCGGGAGAGGTTACAATGAGCAGTTCTTC; CDR3: CASSQVTSGRGYNEQFF
length: 15; size: .; V: TRBV9; D: TRBD1; J: TRBJ2-1; DNA: TGTGCCAGCAGCGCCCCGGGACAGGATCACAATGAGCAGTTCTTC; CDR3: CASSAPGQDHNEQFF
length: 16; size: .; V: TRBV6-2/TRBV6-3; D: .; J: TRBJ1-1; DNA: TGTGCCAGCAGTTACACAGGGACAAGCATGAACACTGAAGCTTTCTTT; CDR3: CASSYTGTSMNTEAFF
length: 15; size: .; V: TRBV11-2; D: TRBD1; J: TRBJ2-7; DNA: TGTGCCAGCAGCCTGGGACAGGCCAGGACCTACGAGCAGTACTTC; CDR3: CASSLGQARTYEQYF
length: 13; size: .; V: TRBV6-4; D: .; J: TRBJ1-2; DNA: TGTGCCAGCAGTGCCGGAGCAAACTATGGCTACACCTTC; CDR3: CASSAGANYGYTF
length: 16; size: .; V: TRBV28; D: TRBD2; J: TRBJ2-1; DNA: TGTGCCAGCAGTTTATACGGGGGGAGAAGTCTGAATGAGCAGTTCTTC; CDR3: CASSLYGGRSLNEQFF
length: 15; size: .; V: TRBV19; D: TRBD1; J: TRBJ1-2; DNA: TGTGCCAGTAGTAACCTAGGGGGCGTCTCCTATGGCTACACCTTC; CDR3: CASSNLGGVSYGYTF
length: 15; size: .; V: TRBV29-1; D: TRBD2; J: TRBJ2-2; DNA: TGCAGCGTGGGGACTAGAAGGGACTCAACCGGGGAGCTGTTTTTT; CDR3: CSVGTRRDSTGELFF
length: 13; size: .; V: TRBV25-1; D: .; J: TRBJ1-2; DNA: TGTGCCAGTAGGAAGGACGAAAACTATGGCTACACCTTC; CDR3: CASRKDENYGYTF
length: 16; size: few; V: TRBV7-6; D: .; J: TRBJ1-1; DNA: TGTGCCAGCAGCTCGAAATTGGGGGCCGCGAACACTGAAGCTTTCTTT; CDR3: CASSSKLGAANTEAFF
length: 16; size: .; V: TRBV30; D: TRBD1; J: TRBJ1-1; DNA: TGTGCCTGGAGTGCTCGAACAGGGGATGGGGGCACTGAAGCTTTCTTT; CDR3: CAWSARTGDGGTEAFF
length: 16; size: .; V: TRBV4-2; D: .; J: TRBJ2-1; DNA: TGTGCCAGCAGCCAAGTTGGGGGCGGGACGGGTAATGAGCAGTTCTTC; CDR3: CASSQVGGGTGNEQFF
length: 17; size: .; V: TRBV28; D: TRBD2; J: TRBJ2-5; DNA: TGTGCCAGCGGGCCTAGCGGGAGTGGGAGGTACCAAGAGACCCAGTACTTC; CDR3: CASGPSGSGRYQETQYF
length: 15; size: .; V: TRBV4-1; D: .; J: TRBJ1-5; DNA: TGCGCCAGCAGCCAATTTGACAGGAACAATCAGCCCCAGCATTTT; CDR3: CASSQFDRNNQPQHF
length: 13; size: .; V: TRBV2; D: TRBD1; J: TRBJ2-5; DNA: TGTGCCAGCAGTCCTGGGACAGGGGGGACCCAGTACTTC; CDR3: CASSPGTGGTQYF
length: 15; size: .; V: TRBV5-4; D: TRBD1; J: TRBJ2-1; DNA: TGTGCCAGCAGCTGGGGACAGGGTACCGACAATGAGCAGTTCTTC; CDR3: CASSWGQGTDNEQFF
length: 15; size: .; V: TRBV10-2; D: .; J: TRBJ1-1; DNA: TGCGCCAGCAGTGAGAGCTCGGCAGGCGGGACTGAAGCTTTCTTT; CDR3: CASSESSAGGTEAFF
length: 14; size: .; V: TRBV3-1/TRBV3-2; D: .; J: TRBJ2-3; DNA: TGTGCCAGCAGCCAAGAGTTCAGCACAGATACGCAGTATTTT; CDR3: CASSQEFSTDTQYF
length: 15; size: .; V: TRBV5-4; D: .; J: TRBJ1-1; DNA: TGTGCCAGCAGCCCGCAACAGGGTTTAGACACTGAAGCTTTCTTT; CDR3: CASSPQQGLDTEAFF
length: 15; size: .; V: TRBV18; D: TRBD2; J: TRBJ2-1; DNA: TGTGCCAGCTCACCACCCCAGCGGGAGGGAAATGAGCAGTTCTTC; CDR3: CASSPPQREGNEQFF
length: 17; size: few; V: TRBV14; D: .; J: TRBJ1-6; DNA: TGTGCCAGCAGCCACGACCCTCGTAGCTCCTATAATTCACCCCTCCACTTT; CDR3: CASSHDPRSSYNSPLHF
length: 14; size: .; V: TRBV6-2/TRBV6-3; D: .; J: TRBJ1-1; DNA: TGTGCCAGCAGTGCCCCGCGACAGACAGCTGAAGCTTTCTTT; CDR3: CASSAPRQTAEAFF
length: 16; size: .; V: TRBV18; D: TRBD2; J: TRBJ2-1; DNA: TGTGCCAGCTCACCACCGGGACTAGCGGAGAGGAATGAGCAGTTCTTC; CDR3: CASSPPGLAERNEQFF
length: 14; size: .; V: TRBV4-1; D: .; J: TRBJ2-7; DNA: TGCGCCAGCAGCCAAGATATCTCCAGCTACGAGCAGTACTTC; CDR3: CASSQDISSYEQYF
length: 16; size: .; V: TRBV4-2; D: .; J: TRBJ2-1; DNA: TGTGCCAGCAGCCAAGATGAAGTGGGGGCTGGGGGTTGGCAGTTCTTC; CDR3: CASSQDEVGAGGWQFF
length: 16; size: once; V: TRBV7-2; D: TRBD1; J: TRBJ1-6; DNA: TGTGCCAGCAGCCCGGCCGGGACAGAGAATAATTCACCCCTCCACTTT; CDR3: CASSPAGTENNSPLHF
length: 11; size: once; V: TRBV11-3; D: .; J: TRBJ2-7; DNA: TGTGCCAGCAGCCTAACCTACGAGCAGTACTTC; CDR3: CASSLTYEQYF
length: 14; size: .; V: TRBV6-6; D: TRBD2; J: TRBJ2-1; DNA: TGTGCCAGCAGTCTAGCGGGAGCCTACAATGAGCAGTTCTTC; CDR3: CASSLAGAYNEQFF
length: 15; size: once; V: TRBV24-1; D: .; J: TRBJ2-1; DNA: TGTGCCACCAGTGTTAAGGGTGGGGGGTACAATGAGCAGTTCTTC; CDR3: CATSVKGGGYNEQFF
length: 15; size: .; V: TRBV11-3; D: TRBD2; J: TRBJ2-7; DNA: TGTGCCAGCAGCCCAACTAGCGGGAGGGGCCGCGAGCAGTACTTC; CDR3: CASSPTSGRGREQYF
length: 15; size: .; V: TRBV11-2; D: TRBD1; J: TRBJ1-1; DNA: TGTGCCAGCAGCCCCGGACAGGGTGCGTACACTGAAGCTTTCTTT; CDR3: CASSPGQGAYTEAFF
length: 18; size: .; V: TRBV25-1; D: .; J: TRBJ2-7; DNA: TGTGCCAGCAGTGAATGGGCCACGCTCGTGGTCTCCTTTTACGAGCAGTACTTC; CDR3: CASSEWATLVVSFYEQYF
length: 13; size: .; V: TRBV10-2; D: .; J: TRBJ1-1; DNA: TGCGCCAGCTCCGTCACAGCTAACACTGAAGCTTTCTTT; CDR3: CASSVTANTEAFF
length: 16; size: .; V: TRBV19; D: .; J: TRBJ1-1; DNA: TGTGCCAGTAGCCTACAAGGCAGGGCTTCGTTGGCTGAAGCTTTCTTT; CDR3: CASSLQGRASLAEAFF
length: 16; size: .; V: TRBV28; D: TRBD1; J: TRBJ1-5; DNA: TGTGCCAGCAAGAGGTTCCGGGACAGCCCGTATCAGCCCCAGCATTTT; CDR3: CASKRFRDSPYQPQHF
length: 10; size: .; V: TRBV29-1; D: .; J: TRBJ2-7; DNA: TGCAGCGTTGAAGACGACGAGCAGTACTTC; CDR3: CSVEDDEQYF
length: 15; size: .; V: TRBV5-6; D: .; J: TRBJ1-3; DNA: TGTGCCAGCAGCTTGGGATTGCTAAACGGAAACACCATATATTTT; CDR3: CASSLGLLNGNTIYF
length: 15; size: .; V: TRBV5-6; D: TRBD1; J: TRBJ2-7; DNA: TGTGCCAGCAGCTCGGGACCGGGACAGGGCTACGAGCAGTACTTC; CDR3: CASSSGPGQGYEQYF
length: 14; size: .; V: TRBV6-2/TRBV6-3; D: .; J: TRBJ1-1; DNA: TGTGCCAGCAGCCACCCCATGGAATCGGCTGAAGCTTTCTTT; CDR3: CASSHPMESAEAFF
length: 12; size: .; V: TRBV3-1/TRBV3-2; D: .; J: TRBJ1-1; DNA: TGTGCCAGCAGCCAAGTGGGCACTGAAGCTTTCTTT; CDR3: CASSQVGTEAFF
length: 17; size: .; V: TRBV9; D: .; J: TRBJ1-2; DNA: TGTGCCAGCAGCCCTAAAATGACAGGAGCCACTAACTATGGCTACACCTTC; CDR3: CASSPKMTGATNYGYTF
length: 13; size: .; V: TRBV29-1; D: TRBD1; J: TRBJ2-1; DNA: TGCAGCGCCCGACAGGGGCCGGGCAATGAGCAGTTCTTC; CDR3: CSARQGPGNEQFF